This section outlines one TCR beta chain sequence together with its context. These data come from a study of T cell changes during pregnancy in multiple sclerosis. Libraries were prepared by immunoSEQ multiplex PCR; TCRdb keeps only in-frame clonotypes and omits some of them. The repertoire holds 50,000 or so clones, with about 91% as singletons. Per the germline V gene, CDR1 is SGDLS and CDR2 is YYNGEE. V lost 7 bases to trimming and J lost 4 bases; unmatched junction nucleotides: 7. The CDR3 covers 16 residues. This TCR was sampled from a female donor with multiple sclerosis, enrolled in a pregnancy study. The chain combines TRBV9 with TRBJ2-1; 14 positions agree with TRBD2. The input for sequencing was peripheral blood, taken in the third trimester of pregnancy. This chain's CDR3 is CASAKTSGRGYNEQFF. The CDR3 coding sequence is TGTGCCAGCGCCAAGACTAGCGGGAGGGGATACAATGAGCAGTTCTTC.